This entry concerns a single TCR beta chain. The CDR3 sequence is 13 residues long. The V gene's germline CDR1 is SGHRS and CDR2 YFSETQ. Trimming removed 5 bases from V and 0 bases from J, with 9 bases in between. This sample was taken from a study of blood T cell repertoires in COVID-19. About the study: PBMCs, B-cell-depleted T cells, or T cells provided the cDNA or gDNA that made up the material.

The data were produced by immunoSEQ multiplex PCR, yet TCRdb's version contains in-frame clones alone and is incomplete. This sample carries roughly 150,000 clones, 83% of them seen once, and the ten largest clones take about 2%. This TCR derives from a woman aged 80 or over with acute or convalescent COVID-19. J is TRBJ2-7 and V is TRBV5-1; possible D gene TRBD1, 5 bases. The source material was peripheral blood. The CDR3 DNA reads TGCGCCAGCAGTGACAGCCTCTCCTACGAGCAGTACTTC. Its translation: CASSDSLSYEQYF.